This T cell receptor beta chain emerged from a study of cytotoxic CD8 clonotypes in ibrutinib-treated CLL. The CDR3 is 10 amino acids. Per germline, CDR1 DFQATT and CDR2 SNEGSKA (reference sequence). The V end was cut by 6 bases, the J end by 9 bases, with 11 bases between. The table came from immunoSEQ multiplex PCR; TCRdb's copy has only in-frame clones and leaves some out. There are more than 200,000 clones in the sample; 60% to 75% occur only once, and 15% lies in the top ten. The J gene is TRBJ2-5, the V gene TRBV20-1, with TRBD1 as a possible D gene (6 bases). Sequencing was performed on PBMCs, taken after 24 months of ibrutinib treatment. This clonotype originated in a human donor with chronic lymphocytic leukemia. The CDR3 region is CSAWGQSQYF. DNA of the CDR3: TGCAGTGCCTGGGGGCAGTCCCAGTACTTC.